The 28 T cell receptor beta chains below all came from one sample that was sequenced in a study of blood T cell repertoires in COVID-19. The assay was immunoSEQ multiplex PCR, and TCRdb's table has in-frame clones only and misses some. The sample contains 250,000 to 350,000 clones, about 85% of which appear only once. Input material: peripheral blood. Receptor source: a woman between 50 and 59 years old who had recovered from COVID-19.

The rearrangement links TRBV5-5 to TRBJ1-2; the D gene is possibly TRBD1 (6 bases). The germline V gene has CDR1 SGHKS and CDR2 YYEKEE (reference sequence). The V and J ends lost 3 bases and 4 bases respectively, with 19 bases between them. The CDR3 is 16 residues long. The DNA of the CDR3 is TGTGCCAGCAGCTCCACCCCGACAGGTGGGGGCTATGGCTACACCTTC. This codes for CASSSTPTGGGYGYTF.

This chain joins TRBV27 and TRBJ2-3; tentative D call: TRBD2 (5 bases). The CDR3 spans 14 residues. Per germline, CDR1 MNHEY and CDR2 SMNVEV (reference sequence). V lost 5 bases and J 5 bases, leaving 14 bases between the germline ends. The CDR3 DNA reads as TGTGCCAGCAGTCGAACGGAGCGGCTAGATACGCAGTATTTT. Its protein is CASSRTERLDTQYF.

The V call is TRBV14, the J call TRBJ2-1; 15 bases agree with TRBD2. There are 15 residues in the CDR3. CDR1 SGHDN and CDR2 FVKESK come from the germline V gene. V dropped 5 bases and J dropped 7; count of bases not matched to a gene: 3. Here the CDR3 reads CASSGLAGGPNEQFF. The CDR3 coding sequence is TGTGCCAGCAGCGGACTAGCGGGAGGGCCGAATGAGCAGTTCTTC.

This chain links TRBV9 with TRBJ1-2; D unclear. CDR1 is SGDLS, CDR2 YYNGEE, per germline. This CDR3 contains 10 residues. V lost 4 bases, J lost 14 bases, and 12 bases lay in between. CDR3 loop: CASSPGIATF. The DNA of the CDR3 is TGTGCCAGCAGCCCCGGGATTGCAACCTTC.

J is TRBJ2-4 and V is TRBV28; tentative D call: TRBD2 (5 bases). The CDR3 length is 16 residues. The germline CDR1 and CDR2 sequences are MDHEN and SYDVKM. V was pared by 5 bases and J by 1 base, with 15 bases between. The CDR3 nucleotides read TGTGCCAGCAGTCCCCTCGGGTGGGAGGCCAAAAACATTCAGTACTTC. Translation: CASSPLGWEAKNIQYF. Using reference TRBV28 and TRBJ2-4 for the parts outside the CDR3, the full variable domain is DVKVTQSSRYLVKRTGEKVFLECVQDMDHENMFWYRQDPGLGLRLIYFSYDVKMKEKGDIPEGYSVSREKKERFSLILESASTNQTSMYLCASSPLGWEAKNIQYFGAGTRLSVL.

CDR3 DNA sequence: TGTGCCAGCACCGCGGGAAACACCATATATTTT. Translation: CASTAGNTIYF. The rearrangement uses TRBV7-9 and TRBJ1-3, with D uncertain. V gave up 7 bases and J gave up 4 bases, with 5 bases separating them. The CDR3 sequence is 11 residues long. Germline V gene data show CDR1 as SEHNR and CDR2 as FQNEAQ (reference sequence). The variable domain in full, completed from reference TRBV7-9 and TRBJ1-3, reads DTGVSQNPRHKITKRGQNVTFRCDPISEHNRLYWYRQTLGQGPEFLTYFQNEAQLEKSRLLSDRFSAERPKGSFSTLEIQRTEQGDSAMYLCASTAGNTIYFGEGSWLTVV.

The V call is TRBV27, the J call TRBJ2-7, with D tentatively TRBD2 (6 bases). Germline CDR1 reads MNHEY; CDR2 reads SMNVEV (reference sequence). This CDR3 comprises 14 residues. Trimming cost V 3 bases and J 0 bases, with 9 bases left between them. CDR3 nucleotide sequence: TGTGCCAGCAGTTTCTCGGGACTCTCCTACGAGCAGTACTTC. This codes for CASSFSGLSYEQYF.

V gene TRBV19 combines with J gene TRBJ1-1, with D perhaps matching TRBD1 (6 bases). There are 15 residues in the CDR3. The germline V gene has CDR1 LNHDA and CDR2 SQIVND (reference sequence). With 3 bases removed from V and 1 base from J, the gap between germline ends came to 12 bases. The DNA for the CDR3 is TGTGCCAGTAGTATCGCAGTGACAGGGAACACTGAAGCTTTCTTT. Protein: CASSIAVTGNTEAFF.

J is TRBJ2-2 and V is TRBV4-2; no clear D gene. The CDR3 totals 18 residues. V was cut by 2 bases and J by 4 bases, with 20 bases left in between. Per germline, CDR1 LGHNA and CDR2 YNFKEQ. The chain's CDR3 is CASSQYLGGRSITGELFF. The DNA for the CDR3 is TGTGCCAGCAGCCAATATCTAGGTGGCCGGTCGATCACCGGGGAGCTGTTTTTT.

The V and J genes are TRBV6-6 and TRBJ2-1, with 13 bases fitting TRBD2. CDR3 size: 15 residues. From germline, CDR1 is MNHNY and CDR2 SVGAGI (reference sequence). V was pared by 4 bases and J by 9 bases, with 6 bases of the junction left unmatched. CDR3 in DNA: TGTGCCAGCAGTTTCGGACTAGCGGGAGCGGGTGAGCAGTTCTTC. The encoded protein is CASSFGLAGAGEQFF.

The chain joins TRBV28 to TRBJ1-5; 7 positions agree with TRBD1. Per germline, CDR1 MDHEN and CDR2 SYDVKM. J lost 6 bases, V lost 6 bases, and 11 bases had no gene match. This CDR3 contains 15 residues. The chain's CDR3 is CASSITGARIQPQHF. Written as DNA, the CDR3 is TGTGCCAGCAGCATTACAGGGGCGCGTATTCAGCCCCAGCATTTT.

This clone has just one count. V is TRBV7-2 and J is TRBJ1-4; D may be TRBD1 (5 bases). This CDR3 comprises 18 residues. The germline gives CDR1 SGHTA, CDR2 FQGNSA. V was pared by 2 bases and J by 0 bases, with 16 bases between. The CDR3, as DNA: TGTGCCAGCAGCTTAATCGGTTTCGGGGGAGCAACTAATGAAAAACTGTTTTTT. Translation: CASSLIGFGGATNEKLFF.

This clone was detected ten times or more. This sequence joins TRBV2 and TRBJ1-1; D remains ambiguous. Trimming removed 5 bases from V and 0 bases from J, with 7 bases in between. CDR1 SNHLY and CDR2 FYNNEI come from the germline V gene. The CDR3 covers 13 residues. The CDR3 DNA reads TGTGCCAGCAGTTCTACAGTGAACACTGAAGCTTTCTTT. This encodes CASSSTVNTEAFF.

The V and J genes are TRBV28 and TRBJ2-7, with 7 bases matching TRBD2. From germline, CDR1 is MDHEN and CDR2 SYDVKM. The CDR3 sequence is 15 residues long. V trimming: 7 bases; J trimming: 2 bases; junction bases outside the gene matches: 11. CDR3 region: CASTSLRRETYEQYF. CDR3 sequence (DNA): TGTGCCAGCACTTCCCTCCGGCGGGAGACCTACGAGCAGTACTTC.

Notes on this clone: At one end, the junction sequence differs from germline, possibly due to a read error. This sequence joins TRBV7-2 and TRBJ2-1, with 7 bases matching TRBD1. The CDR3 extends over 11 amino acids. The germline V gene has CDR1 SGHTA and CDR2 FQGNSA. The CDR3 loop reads CASSFGQEPFF. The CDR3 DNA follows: TGTGCCAGCAGTTTCGGACAGGAGCCGTTCTTC.

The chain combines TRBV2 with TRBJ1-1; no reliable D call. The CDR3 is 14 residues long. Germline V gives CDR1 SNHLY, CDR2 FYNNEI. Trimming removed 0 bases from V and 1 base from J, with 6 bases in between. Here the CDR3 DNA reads TGTGCCAGCAGTGAAGCCCGACAGAACACTGAAGCTTTCTTT. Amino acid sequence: CASSEARQNTEAFF.

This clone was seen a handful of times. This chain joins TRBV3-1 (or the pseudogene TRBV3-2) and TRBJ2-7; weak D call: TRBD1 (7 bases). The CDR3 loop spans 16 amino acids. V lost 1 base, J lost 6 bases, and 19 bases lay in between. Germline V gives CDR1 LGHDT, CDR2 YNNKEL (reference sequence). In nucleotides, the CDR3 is TGTGCCAGCAGCCAAGGTCTGGGCAGGGGGGAGTCCGAGCAGTACTTC. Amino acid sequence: CASSQGLGRGESEQYF.

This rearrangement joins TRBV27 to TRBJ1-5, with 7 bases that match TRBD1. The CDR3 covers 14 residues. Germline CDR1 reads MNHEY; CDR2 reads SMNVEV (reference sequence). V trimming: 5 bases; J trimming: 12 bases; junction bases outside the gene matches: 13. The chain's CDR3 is CASSPIDRVGSQHF. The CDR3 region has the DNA TGTGCCAGCAGTCCAATCGACAGGGTCGGGAGCCAGCATTTT.

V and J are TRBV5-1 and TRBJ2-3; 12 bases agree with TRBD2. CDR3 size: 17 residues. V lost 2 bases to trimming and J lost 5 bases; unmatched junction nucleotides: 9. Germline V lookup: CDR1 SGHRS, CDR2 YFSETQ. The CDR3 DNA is TGCGCCAGCAGCTTCGGGCGGACTAGCGGGAAGGAAGATACGCAGTATTTT. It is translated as CASSFGRTSGKEDTQYF.

The CDR3 loop is CASSQDLGQGGTEAFF. The CDR3 DNA sequence: TGTGCCAGCAGCCAAGACTTAGGACAGGGGGGAACTGAAGCTTTCTTT. The genes are TRBV4-2 and TRBJ1-1; 10 positions match TRBD1. CDR1 LGHNA and CDR2 YNFKEQ come from the germline V gene. The CDR3 totals 16 residues. J was trimmed by 5 bases and V by 0 bases; bases with no gene match: 6.

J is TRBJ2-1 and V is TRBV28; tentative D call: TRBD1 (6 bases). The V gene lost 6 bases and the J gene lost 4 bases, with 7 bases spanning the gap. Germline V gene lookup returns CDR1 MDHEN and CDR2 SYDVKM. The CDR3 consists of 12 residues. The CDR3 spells CASRQGYNEQFF. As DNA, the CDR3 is TGTGCCAGCAGACAGGGTTACAATGAGCAGTTCTTC. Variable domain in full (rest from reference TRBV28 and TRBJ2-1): DVKVTQSSRYLVKRTGEKVFLECVQDMDHENMFWYRQDPGLGLRLIYFSYDVKMKEKGDIPEGYSVSREKKERFSLILESASTNQTSMYLCASRQGYNEQFFGPGTRLTVL.

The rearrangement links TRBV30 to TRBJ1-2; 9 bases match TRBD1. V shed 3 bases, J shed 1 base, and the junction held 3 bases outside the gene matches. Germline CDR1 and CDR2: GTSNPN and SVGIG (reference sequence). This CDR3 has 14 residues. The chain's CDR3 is CAWRGQGYNYGYTF. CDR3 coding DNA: TGTGCCTGGAGGGGACAGGGTTATAACTATGGCTACACCTTC.

This chain's CDR3 is CATSREVVGLAGADTQYF. In DNA form, the CDR3 reads TGTGCCACCAGCAGAGAAGTAGTGGGACTAGCGGGAGCAGATACGCAGTATTTT. The chain links TRBV15 to TRBJ2-3, with 14 bases lining up with TRBD2. In germline, CDR1 is LNHNV, CDR2 YYDKDF (reference sequence). The CDR3 consists of 18 residues. With 0 bases clipped from V and 4 bases from J, the junction kept 6 bases outside the gene matches.

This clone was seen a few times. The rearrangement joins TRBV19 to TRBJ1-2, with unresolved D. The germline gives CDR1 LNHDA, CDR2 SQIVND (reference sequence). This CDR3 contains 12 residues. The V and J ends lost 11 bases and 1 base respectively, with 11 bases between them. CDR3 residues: CAGRRSNYGYTF. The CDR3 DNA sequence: TGTGCCGGTCGACGGAGTAACTATGGCTACACCTTC.

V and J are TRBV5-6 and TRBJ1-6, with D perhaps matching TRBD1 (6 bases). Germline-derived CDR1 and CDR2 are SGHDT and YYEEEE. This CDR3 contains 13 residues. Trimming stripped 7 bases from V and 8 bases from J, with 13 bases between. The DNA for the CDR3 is TGTGCCAGCGGGGGACATGGTTATTCACCCCTCCACTTT. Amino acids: CASGGHGYSPLHF.

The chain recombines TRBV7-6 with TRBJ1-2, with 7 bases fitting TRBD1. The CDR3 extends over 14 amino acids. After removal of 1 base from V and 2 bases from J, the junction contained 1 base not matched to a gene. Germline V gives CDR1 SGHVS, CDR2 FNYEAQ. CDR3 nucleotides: TGTGCCAGCAGCTTAGGGACAGGAAACTATGGCTACACCTTC. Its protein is CASSLGTGNYGYTF.

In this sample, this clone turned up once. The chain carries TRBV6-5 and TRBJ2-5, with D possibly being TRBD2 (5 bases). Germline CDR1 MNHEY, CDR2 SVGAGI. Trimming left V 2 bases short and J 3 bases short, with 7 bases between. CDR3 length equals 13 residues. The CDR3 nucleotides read TGTGCCAGCAGTTACGTGGGAGAAGAGACCCAGTACTTC. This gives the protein CASSYVGEETQYF.

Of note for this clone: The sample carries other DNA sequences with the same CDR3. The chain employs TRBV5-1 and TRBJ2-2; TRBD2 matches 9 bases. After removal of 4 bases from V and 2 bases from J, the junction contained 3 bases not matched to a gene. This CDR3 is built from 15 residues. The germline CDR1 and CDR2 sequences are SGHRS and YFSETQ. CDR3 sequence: CASSLGLANTGELFF. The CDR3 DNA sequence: TGCGCCAGCAGCCTGGGACTAGCAAACACCGGGGAGCTGTTTTTT.